This T cell receptor beta chain is from a study of identical twins. The CDR3 is 17 amino acids. V gave up 4 bases and J gave up 0 bases; unmatched junction bases: 5. From germline, CDR1 is SEHNR and CDR2 FQNEAQ (reference sequence). General study points: Excess sharing between twins was weaker in beta out-of-frame sequences.

The cDNA had a unique molecular identifier and a template-switch universal primer site. TCRdb used MiXCR to reprocess the 5' RACE reads, holding one entry per CDR3 protein. The sample holds about 810,000 distinct CDR3 sequences, 9% to 15% seen once. The sample holds a few counts of this clonotype. Antigen unknown. The same data also went into a second study, on yellow fever vaccine responses in identical twins.

This chain uses TRBV7-9 with TRBJ2-1, with 11 positions matching TRBD2. The specimen sequenced was PBMCs. The origin of this receptor is a woman younger than 30 in good health. The DNA of the CDR3 is TGTGCCAGCAGCTCATCCCTAGCGGGGGGCTCCTACAATGAGCAGTTCTTC. Protein: CASSSSLAGGSYNEQFF.